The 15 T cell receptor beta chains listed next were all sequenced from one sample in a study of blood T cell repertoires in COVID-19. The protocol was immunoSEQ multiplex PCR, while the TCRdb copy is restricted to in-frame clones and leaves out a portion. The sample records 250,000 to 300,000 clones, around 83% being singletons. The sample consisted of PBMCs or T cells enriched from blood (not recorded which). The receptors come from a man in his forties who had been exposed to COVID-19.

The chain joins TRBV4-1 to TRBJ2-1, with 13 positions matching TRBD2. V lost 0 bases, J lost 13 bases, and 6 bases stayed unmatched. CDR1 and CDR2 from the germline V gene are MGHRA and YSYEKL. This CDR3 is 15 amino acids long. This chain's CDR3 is CASSQDPTSGRAQFF. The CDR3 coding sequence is TGCGCCAGCAGCCAAGATCCAACTAGCGGGAGGGCCCAGTTCTTC.

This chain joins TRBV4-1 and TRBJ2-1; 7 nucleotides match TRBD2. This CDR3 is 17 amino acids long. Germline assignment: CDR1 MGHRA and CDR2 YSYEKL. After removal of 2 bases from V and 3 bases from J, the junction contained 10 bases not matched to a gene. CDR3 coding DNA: TGCGCCAGCAGCCAACGCCCCCTAGCGGAGGGCTACAATGAGCAGTTCTTC. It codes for CASSQRPLAEGYNEQFF.

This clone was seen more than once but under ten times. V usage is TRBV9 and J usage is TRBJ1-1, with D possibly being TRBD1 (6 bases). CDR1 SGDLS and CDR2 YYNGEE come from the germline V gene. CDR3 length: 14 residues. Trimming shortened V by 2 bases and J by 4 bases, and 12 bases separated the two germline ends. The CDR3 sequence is CASSVAGAATEAFF. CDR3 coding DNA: TGTGCCAGCAGCGTGGCAGGGGCGGCCACTGAAGCTTTCTTT.

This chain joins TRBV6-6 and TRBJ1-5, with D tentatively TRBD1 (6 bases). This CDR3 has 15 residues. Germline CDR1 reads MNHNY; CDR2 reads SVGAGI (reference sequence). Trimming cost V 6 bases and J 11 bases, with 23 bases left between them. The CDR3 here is CASSDNLGTRSAQHF. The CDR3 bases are TGTGCCAGCAGCGACAATCTCGGGACACGTTCAGCCCAGCATTTT.

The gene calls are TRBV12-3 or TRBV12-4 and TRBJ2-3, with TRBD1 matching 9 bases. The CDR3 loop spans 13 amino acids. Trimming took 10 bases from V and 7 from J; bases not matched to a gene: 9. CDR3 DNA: TGTGCCACCGGGACAGGGTTGGCGTATACGCAGTATTTT. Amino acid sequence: CATGTGLAYTQYF.

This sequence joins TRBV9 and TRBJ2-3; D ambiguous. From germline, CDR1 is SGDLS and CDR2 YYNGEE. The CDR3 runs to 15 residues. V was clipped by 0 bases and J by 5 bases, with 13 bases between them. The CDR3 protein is CASSVAPTVRDTQYF. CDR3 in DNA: TGTGCCAGCAGCGTAGCTCCGACTGTCCGAGATACGCAGTATTTT.

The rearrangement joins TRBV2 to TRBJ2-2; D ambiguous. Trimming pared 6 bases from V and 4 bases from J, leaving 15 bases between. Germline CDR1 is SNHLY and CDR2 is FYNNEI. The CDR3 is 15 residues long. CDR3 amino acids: CASRFTETFTGELFF. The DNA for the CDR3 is TGTGCCAGCAGATTCACAGAAACTTTCACCGGGGAGCTGTTTTTT.

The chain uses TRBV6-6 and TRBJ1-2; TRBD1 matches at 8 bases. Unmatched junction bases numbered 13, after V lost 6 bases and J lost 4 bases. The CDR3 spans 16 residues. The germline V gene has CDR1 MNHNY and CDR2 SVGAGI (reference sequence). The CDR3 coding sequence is TGTGCCAGCAGCTCGCTTGAGTCCGGGACAGGCTATGGCTACACCTTC. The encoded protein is CASSSLESGTGYGYTF.

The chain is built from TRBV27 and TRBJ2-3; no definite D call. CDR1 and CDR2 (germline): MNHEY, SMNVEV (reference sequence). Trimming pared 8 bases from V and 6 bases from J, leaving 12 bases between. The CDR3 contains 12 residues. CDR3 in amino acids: CASRGPRDTQYF. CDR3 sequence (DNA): TGTGCCAGCCGTGGGCCCAGGGATACGCAGTATTTT.

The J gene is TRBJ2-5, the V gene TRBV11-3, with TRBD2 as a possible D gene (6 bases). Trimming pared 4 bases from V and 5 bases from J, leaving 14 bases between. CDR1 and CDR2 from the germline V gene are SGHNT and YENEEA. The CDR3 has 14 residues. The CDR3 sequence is CASSSPRGSETQYF. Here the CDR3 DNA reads TGTGCCAGCAGCTCGCCCCGGGGGTCTGAGACCCAGTACTTC.

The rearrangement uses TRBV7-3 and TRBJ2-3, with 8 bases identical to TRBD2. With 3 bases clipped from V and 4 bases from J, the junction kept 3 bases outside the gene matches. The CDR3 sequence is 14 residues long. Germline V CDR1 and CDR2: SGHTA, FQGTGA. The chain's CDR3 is CASSFFGRADTQYF. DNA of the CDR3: TGTGCCAGCAGCTTTTTCGGGAGGGCAGATACGCAGTATTTT.

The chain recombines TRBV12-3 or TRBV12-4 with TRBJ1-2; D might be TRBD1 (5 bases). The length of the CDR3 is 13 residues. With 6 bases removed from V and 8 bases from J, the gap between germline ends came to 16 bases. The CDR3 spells CASSSQGFAGYTF. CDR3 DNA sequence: TGTGCCAGCAGCTCGCAGGGTTTCGCCGGCTACACCTTC.

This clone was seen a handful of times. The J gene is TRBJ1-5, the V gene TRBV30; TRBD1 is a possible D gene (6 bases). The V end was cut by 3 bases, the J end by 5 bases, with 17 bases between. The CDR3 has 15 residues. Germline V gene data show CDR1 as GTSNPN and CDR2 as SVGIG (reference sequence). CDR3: CAWSLTGTRYQPQHF. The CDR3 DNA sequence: TGTGCCTGGAGCCTGACCGGGACACGGTATCAGCCCCAGCATTTT.

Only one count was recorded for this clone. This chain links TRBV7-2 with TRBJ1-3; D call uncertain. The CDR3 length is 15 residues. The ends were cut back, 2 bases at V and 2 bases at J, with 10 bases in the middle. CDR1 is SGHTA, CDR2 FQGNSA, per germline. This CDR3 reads CASSLLGRTGNTIYF. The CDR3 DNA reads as TGTGCCAGCAGCTTACTAGGGAGAACTGGAAACACCATATATTTT.

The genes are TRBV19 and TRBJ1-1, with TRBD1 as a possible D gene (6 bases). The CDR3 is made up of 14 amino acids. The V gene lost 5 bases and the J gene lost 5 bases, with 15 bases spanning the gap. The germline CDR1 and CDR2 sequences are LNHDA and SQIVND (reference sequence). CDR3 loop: CASSARGERTEAFF. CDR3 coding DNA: TGTGCCAGTAGTGCCAGGGGTGAGAGGACTGAAGCTTTCTTT.